This entry features one T cell receptor (beta chain) sequence. The antigen it binds to is not known. Nothing much larger sits one base from this clone, and base qualities are not available. The sample comes from a study of vaccination and CD4 T cells after COVID-19 (dated by TCRdb to between 2021 and 2024). Looking at the study overall: SARS-CoV-2 positivity had been established in the convalescent patients by nasal swab PCR, and mild disease was recorded in roughly ten of these patients and severe disease in one. Participants got two doses of the Pfizer-BioNTech BNT162b2 vaccine (n=8) or two doses of the Moderna mRNA-1273 vaccine (n=2). Six males and four females were included in the convalescent cohort, with two Hispanic individuals, seven Caucasians, two Asians and one multiracial person represented. The spike-specific CD4+ TCR repertoire was compared before and after mRNA vaccination in about nine COVID-19 convalescent patients and a handful of infection-naive healthy vaccine recipients. Control cultures used a CEFX viral epitope pool as positive control, an HIV-1 Nef peptide pool as negative control, or no peptide. Post-COVID blood samples from convalescent patients were collected a median of around 100 days after diagnosis, with a range of 35 to 161 days. Culture stimuli were overlapping spike peptide pools from SARS-CoV-2 and from the common cold coronaviruses HCoV-NL63, HCoV-OC43 and HCoV-229E. The time from the second vaccine dose to post-vaccine blood sampling had a median of roughly 72 days and ranged from about 14 to 241 days. The paper's findings and limits, for the study overall: Of the vaccine-specific clones in convalescent patients, 304 of 307, or nearly all, reacted only to SARS-CoV-2 spike and did not cross-react with common cold coronaviruses. The study included relatively few convalescent patients and did not analyze early timepoints after natural infection. The median number of SARS-CoV-2-reactive clonotypes rose from under 25 after infection to approximately 41 after vaccination, but the change was not significant. Among the post-vaccine SARS-CoV-2-reactive clones in convalescent patients, a median around 90% showed up only after vaccination, which suggests vaccine-specific priming.

V was cut back by 1 base and J by 7 bases, leaving a gap of 11 bases between them. Spanning cysteine to phenylalanine, the CDR3 consists of 13 amino acids. Of all the DNA, just the CDR3 is kept, 39 bases in frame from base 1. CDR1 and CDR2 (MNHNS, SASEGT) derive from the germline V gene. The sample's treatment or condition, from its label and the paper: approximately nine-day PBMC culture with coronavirus spike peptide pools or control peptides (ViraFEST assay). The ViraFEST assay, used in the study, expanded antigen-specific T cells with peptide pools and then identified the expanded clonotypes through TCR sequencing. The convalescent patients' positive SARS-CoV-2 PCR tests were from March to December 2020, which was before the Alpha, Beta and Delta variants emerged in the United States. About 2 million PBMCs per well were cultured in IMDM with about 5% human AB serum and approximately 9.8 IU/ml IL-2, plus 10 ug/ml peptide pools. Half of the culture medium was replaced with fresh IL-2-containing medium on days 3 and 7. Once the cells had been in culture for around ten days, the EasySep CD4+ T cell isolation kit was used to isolate CD4+ T cells by negative selection. PBMCs were separated from whole blood using Ficoll-Paque Plus gradient centrifugation and then either used fresh or cryopreserved at -140C. Each culture condition was generally run in triplicate wells.

Libraries came from PCR. TCR sequencing of DNA from cultured CD4+ T cells used the Oncomine TCR Beta short-read assay at the Johns Hopkins FTIC core. The QIAamp micro DNA kit was used to extract genomic DNA from the cultured CD4+ T cells. Oncomine TCR Beta libraries from cultured CD4+ T cells were pooled using unique dual indexes and sequenced on an Illumina iSeq 100. The original methods were these. Non-productive sequences were removed, and CDR3s not starting with C, not ending with F or W, or shorter than 7 amino acids were discarded. The MANAFEST web application was used to identify antigen-specific clonotypes by comparing peptide-stimulated wells against reference wells and other culture wells. An FDR below 0.05, an odds ratio above 5, and a productive frequency above 0.1% in at least two of three replicate wells were required for clones to be considered positive. Clonotypes that were significantly expanded in both SARS-CoV-2 spike wells and at least one common cold coronavirus spike condition were defined as cross-reactive. CDR3 homology was assessed with Levenshtein distances (stringdist) and unrooted phylogenetic trees (ape) in R version 3.6.1. The public reads were run again by TCRdb, first through fastp at Q25 and then through MiXCR, and only productive beta chains were kept. Rows with one shared CDR3 protein collapse into an entry with the most common genes and DNA. TCRdb's processing, not the authors', yielded these V and J calls. The sample yields about 20,000 distinct CDR3 sequences; 45% to 60% were counted once. Around 5.4% of the sample is in the top ten clones.

The sequenced sample was CD4+ T cells from blood, cultured in vitro. The sequence derives from a human donor who had recovered from COVID-19. The chain links TRBV6-1 with TRBJ2-7, with the D gene not clear enough to name. In nucleotides, the sequence is TGTGCCAGCAGTGAAGGGGTAGGGCGGGAGCAGTACTTC. This is translated as CASSEGVGREQYF.